A single TCR beta chain is shown here with its context. These data belong to a study of blood T cell repertoires in COVID-19. Study context: Sources were T cells, B-cell-depleted T cells, or PBMCs; the material itself was cDNA or gDNA.

This CDR3 is built from 12 residues. The V gene lost 4 bases and the J gene lost 4 bases, with 5 bases spanning the gap. Germline loops: CDR1 ENHRY, CDR2 SYGVKD. Original handling: Cell counts per sample came from amplifying reference gene primers. The data were produced by immunoSEQ multiplex PCR, yet TCRdb's version contains in-frame clones alone and is incomplete. V, J and clone size are taken as reported in that table, and D and trimming were inferred from the DNA itself. Of a few hundred thousand clones in the sample, more than 70% were seen once. The sequenced sample was PBMCs or T cells enriched from blood (not recorded which). The sequence was obtained from a woman aged 25 to 45 who had been exposed to COVID-19. The rearrangement uses TRBV10-3 and TRBJ1-5, with unresolved D. DNA for the CDR3: TGTGCCATCAGTGCGGGGAATCAGCCCCAGCATTTT. It codes for CAISAGNQPQHF.